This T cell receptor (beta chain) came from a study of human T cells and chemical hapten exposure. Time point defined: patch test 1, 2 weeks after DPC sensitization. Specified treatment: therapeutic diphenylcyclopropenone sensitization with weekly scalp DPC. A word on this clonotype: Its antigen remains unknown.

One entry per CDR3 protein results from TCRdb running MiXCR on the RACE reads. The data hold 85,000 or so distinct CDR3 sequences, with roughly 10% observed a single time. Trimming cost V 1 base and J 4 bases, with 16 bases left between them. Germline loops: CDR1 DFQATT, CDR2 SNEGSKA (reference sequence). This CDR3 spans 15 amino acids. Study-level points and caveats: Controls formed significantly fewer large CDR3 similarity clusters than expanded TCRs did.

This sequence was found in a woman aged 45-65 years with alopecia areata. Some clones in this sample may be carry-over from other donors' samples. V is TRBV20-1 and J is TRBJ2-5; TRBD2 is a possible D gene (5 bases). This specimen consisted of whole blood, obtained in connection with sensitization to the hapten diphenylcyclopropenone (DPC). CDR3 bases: TGCAGTGCTAGAGCTCCCTGGACTGGTCCAGAGACCCAGTACTTC. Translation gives CSARAPWTGPETQYF.